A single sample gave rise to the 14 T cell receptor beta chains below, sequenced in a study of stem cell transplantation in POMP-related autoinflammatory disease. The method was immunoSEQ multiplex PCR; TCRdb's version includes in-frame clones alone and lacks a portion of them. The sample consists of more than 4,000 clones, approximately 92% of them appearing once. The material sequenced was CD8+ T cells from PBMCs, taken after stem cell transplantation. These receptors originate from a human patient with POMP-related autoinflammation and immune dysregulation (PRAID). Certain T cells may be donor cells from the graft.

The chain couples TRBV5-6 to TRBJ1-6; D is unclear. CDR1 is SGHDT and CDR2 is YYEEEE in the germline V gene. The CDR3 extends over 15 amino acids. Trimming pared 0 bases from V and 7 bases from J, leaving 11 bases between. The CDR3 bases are TGTGCCAGCAGCTTGGGAGGAGACGAAAATTCACCCCTCCACTTT. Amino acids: CASSLGGDENSPLHF.

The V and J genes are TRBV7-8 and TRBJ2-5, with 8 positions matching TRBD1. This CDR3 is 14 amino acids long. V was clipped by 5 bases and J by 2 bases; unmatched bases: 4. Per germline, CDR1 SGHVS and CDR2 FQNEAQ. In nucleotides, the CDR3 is TGTGCCAGCAGCATGACAGGGGCGCAAGAGACCCAGTACTTC. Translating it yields CASSMTGAQETQYF.

The CDR3 bases are TGTGCCAGCAGCTTGGCCCTAGCCCCCAATGAGCAGTTCTTC. This gives the protein CASSLALAPNEQFF. The V call is TRBV5-4, the J call TRBJ2-1; perhaps TRBD2 as D (5 bases). V was trimmed by 0 bases and J by 6 bases, leaving 10 bases between them. CDR1 SGHNT and CDR2 YYREEE come from the germline V gene (reference sequence). CDR3 size: 14 residues.

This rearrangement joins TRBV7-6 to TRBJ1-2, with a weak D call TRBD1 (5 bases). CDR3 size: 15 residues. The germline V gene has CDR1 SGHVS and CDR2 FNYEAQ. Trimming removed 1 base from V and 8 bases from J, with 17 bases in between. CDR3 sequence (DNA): TGTGCCAGCAGCTTAGGAGGTGGGGGTGAGGGCGGCTACACCTTC. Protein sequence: CASSLGGGGEGGYTF.

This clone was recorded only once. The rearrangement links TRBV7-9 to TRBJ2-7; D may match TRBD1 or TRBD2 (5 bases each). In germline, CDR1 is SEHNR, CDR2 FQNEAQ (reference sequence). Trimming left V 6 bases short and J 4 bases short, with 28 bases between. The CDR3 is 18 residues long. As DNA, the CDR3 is TGTGCCAGCAGTATAATACGTGCGAGCGGTGTGAGGGGATACGAGCAGTACTTC. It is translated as CASSIIRASGVRGYEQYF.

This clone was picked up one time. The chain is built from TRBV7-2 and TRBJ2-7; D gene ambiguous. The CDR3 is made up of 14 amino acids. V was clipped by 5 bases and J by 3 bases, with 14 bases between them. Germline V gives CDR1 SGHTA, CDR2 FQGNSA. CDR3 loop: CASSPRPDGYEQYF. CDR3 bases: TGTGCCAGCAGCCCCCGGCCGGACGGCTACGAGCAGTACTTC. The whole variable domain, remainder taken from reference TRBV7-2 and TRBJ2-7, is GAGVSQSPSNKVTEKGKDVELRCDPISGHTALYWYRQSLGQGLEFLIYFQGNSAPDKSGLPSDRFSAERTGGSVSTLTIQRTQQEDSAVYLCASSPRPDGYEQYFGPGTRLTVT.

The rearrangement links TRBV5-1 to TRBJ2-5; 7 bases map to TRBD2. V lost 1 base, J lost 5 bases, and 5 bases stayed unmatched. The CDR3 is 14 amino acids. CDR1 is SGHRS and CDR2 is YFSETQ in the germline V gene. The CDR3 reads CASSLRRGGETQYF. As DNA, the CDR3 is TGCGCCAGCAGCTTGAGGAGGGGAGGGGAGACCCAGTACTTC.

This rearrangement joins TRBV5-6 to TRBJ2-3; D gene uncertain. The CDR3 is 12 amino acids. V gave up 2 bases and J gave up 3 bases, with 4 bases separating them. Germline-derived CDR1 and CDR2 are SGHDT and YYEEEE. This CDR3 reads CASSFLTDTQYF. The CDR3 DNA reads TGTGCCAGCAGCTTTCTAACAGATACGCAGTATTTT. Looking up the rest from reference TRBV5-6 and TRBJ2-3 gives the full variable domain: DAGVTQSPTHLIKTRGQQVTLRCSPKSGHDTVSWYQQALGQGPQFIFQYYEEEERQRGNFPDRFSGHQFPNYSSELNVNALLLGDSALYLCASSFLTDTQYFGPGTRLTVL.

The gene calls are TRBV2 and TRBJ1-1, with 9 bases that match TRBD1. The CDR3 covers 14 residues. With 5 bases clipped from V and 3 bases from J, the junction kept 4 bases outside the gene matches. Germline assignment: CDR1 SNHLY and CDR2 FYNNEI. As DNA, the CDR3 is TGTGCCAGCAGTCCTACAGGGGGCTACACTGAAGCTTTCTTT. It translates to CASSPTGGYTEAFF. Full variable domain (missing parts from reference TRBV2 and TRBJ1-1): EPEVTQTPSHQVTQMGQEVILRCVPISNHLYFYWYRQILGQKVEFLVSFYNNEISEKSEIFDDQFSVERPDGSNFTLKIRSTKLEDSAMYFCASSPTGGYTEAFFGQGTRLTVV.

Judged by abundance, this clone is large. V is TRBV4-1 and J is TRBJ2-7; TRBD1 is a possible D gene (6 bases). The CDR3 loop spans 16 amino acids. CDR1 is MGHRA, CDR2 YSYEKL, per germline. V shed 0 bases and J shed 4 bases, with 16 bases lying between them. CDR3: CASSQDFYPGEYEQYF. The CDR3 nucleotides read TGCGCCAGCAGCCAAGATTTCTATCCAGGGGAATACGAGCAGTACTTC.

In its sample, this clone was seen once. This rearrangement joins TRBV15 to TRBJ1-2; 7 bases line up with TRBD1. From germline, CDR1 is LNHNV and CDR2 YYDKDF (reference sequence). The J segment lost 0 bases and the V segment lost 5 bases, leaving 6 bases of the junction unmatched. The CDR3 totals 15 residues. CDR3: CATSARGTANYGYTF. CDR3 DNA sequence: TGTGCCACCAGCGCCCGTGGGACAGCTAACTATGGCTACACCTTC. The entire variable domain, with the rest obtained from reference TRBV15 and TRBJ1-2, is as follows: DAMVIQNPRYQVTQFGKPVTLSCSQTLNHNVMYWYQQKSSQAPKLLFHYYDKDFNNEADTPDNFQSRRPNTSFCFLDIRSPGLGDTAMYLCATSARGTANYGYTFGSGTRLTVV.

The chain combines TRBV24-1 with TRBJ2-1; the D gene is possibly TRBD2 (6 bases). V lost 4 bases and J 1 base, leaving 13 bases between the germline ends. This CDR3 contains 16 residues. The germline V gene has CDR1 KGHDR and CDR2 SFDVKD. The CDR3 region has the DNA TGTGCCACCAGTGACCGGCCGGGACTTTCCTACAATGAGCAGTTCTTC. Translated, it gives CATSDRPGLSYNEQFF.

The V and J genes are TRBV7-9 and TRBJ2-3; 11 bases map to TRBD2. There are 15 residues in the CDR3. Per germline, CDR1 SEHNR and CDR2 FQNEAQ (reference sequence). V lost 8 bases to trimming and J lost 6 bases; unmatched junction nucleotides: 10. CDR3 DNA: TGTGCCAGCGGACCACTAGCGGGAGTGGTGGATACGCAGTATTTT. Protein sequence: CASGPLAGVVDTQYF.

For the CDR3, the DNA is TGTGCCAGCAGTTTCACAGGGATTGATGGCTACACCTTC. Translating gives CASSFTGIDGYTF. This chain joins TRBV27 and TRBJ1-2; tentative D call: TRBD1 (6 bases). Germline CDR1 is MNHEY and CDR2 is SMNVEV (reference sequence). The CDR3 spans 13 residues. Trimming cost V 3 bases and J 6 bases, with 11 bases left between them.